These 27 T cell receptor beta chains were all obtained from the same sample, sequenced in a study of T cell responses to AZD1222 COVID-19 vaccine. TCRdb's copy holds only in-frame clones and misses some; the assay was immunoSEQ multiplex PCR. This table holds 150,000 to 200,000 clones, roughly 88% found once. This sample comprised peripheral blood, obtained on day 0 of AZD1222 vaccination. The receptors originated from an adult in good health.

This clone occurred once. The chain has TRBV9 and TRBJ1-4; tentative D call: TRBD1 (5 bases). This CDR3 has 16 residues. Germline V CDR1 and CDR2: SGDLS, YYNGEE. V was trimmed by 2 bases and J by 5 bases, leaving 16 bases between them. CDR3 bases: TGTGCCAGCAGCGTCCAGGGTCACTCGGGGAATGAAAAACTGTTTTTT. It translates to CASSVQGHSGNEKLFF.

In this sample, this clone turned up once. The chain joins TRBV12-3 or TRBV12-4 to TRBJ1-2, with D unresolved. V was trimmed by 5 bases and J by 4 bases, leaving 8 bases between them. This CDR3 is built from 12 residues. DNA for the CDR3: TGTGCCAGCAGTGAGGGTACCTATGGCTACACCTTC. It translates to CASSEGTYGYTF.

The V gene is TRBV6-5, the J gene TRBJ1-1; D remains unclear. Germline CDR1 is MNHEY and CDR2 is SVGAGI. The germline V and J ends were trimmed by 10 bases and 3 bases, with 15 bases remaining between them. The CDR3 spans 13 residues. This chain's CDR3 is CATWYNLDTEAFF. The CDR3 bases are TGTGCCACCTGGTACAACTTGGACACTGAAGCTTTCTTT.

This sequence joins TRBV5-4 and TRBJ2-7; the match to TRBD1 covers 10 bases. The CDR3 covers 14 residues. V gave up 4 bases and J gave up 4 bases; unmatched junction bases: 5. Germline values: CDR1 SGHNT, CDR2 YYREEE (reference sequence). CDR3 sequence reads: CASSVRDRGYEQYF. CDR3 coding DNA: TGTGCCAGCAGCGTCCGGGACAGGGGTTACGAGCAGTACTTC.

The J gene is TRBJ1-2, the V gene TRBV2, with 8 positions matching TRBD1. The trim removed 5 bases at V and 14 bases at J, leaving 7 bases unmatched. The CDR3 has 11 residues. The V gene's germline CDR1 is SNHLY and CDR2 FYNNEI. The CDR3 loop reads CASSIQGGYTF. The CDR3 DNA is TGTGCCAGCAGTATACAGGGGGGGTATACCTTC.

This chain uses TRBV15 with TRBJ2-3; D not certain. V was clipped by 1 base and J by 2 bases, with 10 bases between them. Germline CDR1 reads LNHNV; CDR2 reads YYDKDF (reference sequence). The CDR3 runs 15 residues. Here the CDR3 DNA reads TGTGCCACCAGCAGAGTGGGCGTTGACACAGATACGCAGTATTTT. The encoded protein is CATSRVGVDTDTQYF.

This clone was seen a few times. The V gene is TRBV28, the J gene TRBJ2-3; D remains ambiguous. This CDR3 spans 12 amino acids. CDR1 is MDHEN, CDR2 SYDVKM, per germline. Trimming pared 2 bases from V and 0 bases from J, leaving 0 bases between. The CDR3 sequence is CASSLSTDTQYF. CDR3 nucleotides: TGTGCCAGCAGTTTAAGCACAGATACGCAGTATTTT.

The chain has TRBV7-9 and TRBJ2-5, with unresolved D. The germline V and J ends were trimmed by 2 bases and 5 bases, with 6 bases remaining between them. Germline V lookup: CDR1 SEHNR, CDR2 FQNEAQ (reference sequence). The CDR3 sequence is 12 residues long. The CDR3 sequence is CASSLYGETQYF. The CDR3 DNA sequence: TGTGCCAGCAGCTTATACGGGGAGACCCAGTACTTC.

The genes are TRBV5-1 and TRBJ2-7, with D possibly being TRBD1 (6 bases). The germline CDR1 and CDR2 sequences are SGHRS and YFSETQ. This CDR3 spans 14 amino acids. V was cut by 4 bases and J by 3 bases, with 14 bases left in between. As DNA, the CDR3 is TGCGCCAGCAGCCTACAGGGAATTGGCTACGAGCAGTACTTC. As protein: CASSLQGIGYEQYF.

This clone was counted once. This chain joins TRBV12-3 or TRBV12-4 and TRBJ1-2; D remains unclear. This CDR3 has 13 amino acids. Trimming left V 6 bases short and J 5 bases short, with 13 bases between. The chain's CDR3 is CASRMDSYYGYTF. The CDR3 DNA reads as TGTGCCAGCAGAATGGACTCGTATTATGGCTACACCTTC.

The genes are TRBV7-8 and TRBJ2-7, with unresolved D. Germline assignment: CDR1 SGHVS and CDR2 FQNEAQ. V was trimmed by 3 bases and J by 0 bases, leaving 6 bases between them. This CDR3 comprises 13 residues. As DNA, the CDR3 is TGTGCCAGCAGCTTCAGCGACTCCTACGAGCAGTACTTC. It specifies CASSFSDSYEQYF. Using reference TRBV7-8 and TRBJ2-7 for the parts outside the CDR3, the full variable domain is GAGVSQSPRYKVAKRGQDVALRCDPISGHVSLFWYQQALGQGPEFLTYFQNEAQLDKSGLPSDRFFAERPEGSVSTLKIQRTQQEDSAVYLCASSFSDSYEQYFGPGTRLTVT.

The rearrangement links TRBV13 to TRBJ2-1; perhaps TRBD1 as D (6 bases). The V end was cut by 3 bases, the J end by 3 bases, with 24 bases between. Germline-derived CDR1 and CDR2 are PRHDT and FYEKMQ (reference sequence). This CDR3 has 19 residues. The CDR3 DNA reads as TGTGCCAGCAGCTTGTTTGGCCGAGACGGGGTCAGGGGCTACAATGAGCAGTTCTTC. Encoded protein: CASSLFGRDGVRGYNEQFF.

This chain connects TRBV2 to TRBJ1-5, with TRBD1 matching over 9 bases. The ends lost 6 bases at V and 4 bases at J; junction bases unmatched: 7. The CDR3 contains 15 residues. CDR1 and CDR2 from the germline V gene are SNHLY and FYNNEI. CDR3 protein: CASSHGTGWNQPQHF. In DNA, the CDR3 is TGTGCCAGCAGCCACGGGACAGGGTGGAATCAGCCCCAGCATTTT.

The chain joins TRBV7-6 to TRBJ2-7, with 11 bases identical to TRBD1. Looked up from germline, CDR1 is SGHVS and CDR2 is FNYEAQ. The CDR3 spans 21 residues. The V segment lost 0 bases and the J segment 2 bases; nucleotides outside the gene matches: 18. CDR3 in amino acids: CASSLAGWGQGVFSSAYEQYF. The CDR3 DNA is TGTGCCAGCAGCTTAGCTGGTTGGGGACAGGGGGTATTTTCCTCGGCCTACGAGCAGTACTTC. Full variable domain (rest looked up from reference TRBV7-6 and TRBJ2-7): GAGVSQSPRYKVTKRGQDVALRCDPISGHVSLYWYRQALGQGPEFLTYFNYEAQQDKSGLPNDRFSAERPEGSISTLTIQRTEQRDSAMYRCASSLAGWGQGVFSSAYEQYFGPGTRLTVT.

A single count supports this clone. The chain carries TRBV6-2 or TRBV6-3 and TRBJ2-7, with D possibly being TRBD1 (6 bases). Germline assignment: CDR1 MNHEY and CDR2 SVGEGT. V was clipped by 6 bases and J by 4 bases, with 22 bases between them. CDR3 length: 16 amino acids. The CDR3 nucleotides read TGTGCCAGCAGCCCCGCTCTTACAGAGGGGGTATACGAGCAGTACTTC. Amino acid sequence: CASSPALTEGVYEQYF.

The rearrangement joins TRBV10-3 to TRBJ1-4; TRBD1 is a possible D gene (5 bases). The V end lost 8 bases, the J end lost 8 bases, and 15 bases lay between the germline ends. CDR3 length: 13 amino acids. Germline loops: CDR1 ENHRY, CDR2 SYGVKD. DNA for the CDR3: TGTGCCATCCGTGGATTGGCAGGGGAAAAACTGTTTTTT. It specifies CAIRGLAGEKLFF.

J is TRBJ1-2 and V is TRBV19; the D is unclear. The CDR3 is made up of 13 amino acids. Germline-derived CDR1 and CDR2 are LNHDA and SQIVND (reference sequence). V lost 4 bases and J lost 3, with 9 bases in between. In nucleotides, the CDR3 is TGTGCCAGTAGTACCGGAGTGGACTATGGCTACACCTTC. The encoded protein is CASSTGVDYGYTF.

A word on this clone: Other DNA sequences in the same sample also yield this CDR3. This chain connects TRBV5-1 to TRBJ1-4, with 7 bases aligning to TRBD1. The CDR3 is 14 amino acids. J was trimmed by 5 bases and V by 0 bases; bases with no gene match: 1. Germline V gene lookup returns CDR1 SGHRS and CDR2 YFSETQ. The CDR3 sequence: CASSLGQGNEKLFF. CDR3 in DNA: TGCGCCAGCAGCTTGGGACAGGGAAATGAAAAACTGTTTTTT.

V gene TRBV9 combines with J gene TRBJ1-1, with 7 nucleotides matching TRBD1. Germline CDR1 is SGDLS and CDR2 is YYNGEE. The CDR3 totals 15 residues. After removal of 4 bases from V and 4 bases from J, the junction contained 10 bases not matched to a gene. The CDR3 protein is CASSSYRGFSTEAFF. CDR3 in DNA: TGTGCCAGCAGCTCCTACAGGGGATTCAGCACTGAAGCTTTCTTT.

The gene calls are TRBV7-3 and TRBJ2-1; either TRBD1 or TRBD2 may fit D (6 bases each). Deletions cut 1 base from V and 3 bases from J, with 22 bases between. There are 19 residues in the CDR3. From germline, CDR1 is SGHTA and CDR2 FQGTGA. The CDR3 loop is CASSLKVRGTSILYNEQFF. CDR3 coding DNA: TGTGCCAGCAGCTTAAAAGTTCGGGGGACATCTATCCTCTACAATGAGCAGTTCTTC.

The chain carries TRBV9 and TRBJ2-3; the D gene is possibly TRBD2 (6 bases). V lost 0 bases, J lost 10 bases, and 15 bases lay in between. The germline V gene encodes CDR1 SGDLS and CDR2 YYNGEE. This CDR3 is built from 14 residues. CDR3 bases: TGTGCCAGCAGCGTAGGGCCCGGGGGAATCGCGCAGTATTTT. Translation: CASSVGPGGIAQYF.

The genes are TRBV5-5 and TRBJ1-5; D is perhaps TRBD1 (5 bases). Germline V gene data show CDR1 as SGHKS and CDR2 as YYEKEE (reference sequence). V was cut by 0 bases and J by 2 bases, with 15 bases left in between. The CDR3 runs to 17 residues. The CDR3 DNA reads TGTGCCAGCAGCTTGGCCGACGTCAGGGTGGGCAATCAGCCCCAGCATTTT. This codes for CASSLADVRVGNQPQHF.

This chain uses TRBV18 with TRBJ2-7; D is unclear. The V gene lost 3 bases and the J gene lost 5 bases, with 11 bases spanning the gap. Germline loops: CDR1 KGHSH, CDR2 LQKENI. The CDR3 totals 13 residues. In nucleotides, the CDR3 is TGTGCCAGCTCACCTTGGCAGCCGGACGAGCAGTACTTC. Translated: CASSPWQPDEQYF.

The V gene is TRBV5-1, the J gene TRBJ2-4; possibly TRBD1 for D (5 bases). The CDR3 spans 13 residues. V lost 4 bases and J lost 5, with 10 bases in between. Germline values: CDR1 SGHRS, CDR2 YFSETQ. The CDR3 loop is CASSRGAENIQYF. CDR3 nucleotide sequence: TGCGCCAGCAGCCGTGGGGCAGAAAACATTCAGTACTTC. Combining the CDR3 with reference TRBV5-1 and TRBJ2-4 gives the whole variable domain KAGVTQTPRYLIKTRGQQVTLSCSPISGHRSVSWYQQTPGQGLQFLFEYFSETQRNKGNFPGRFSGRQFSNSRSEMNVSTLELGDSALYLCASSRGAENIQYFGAGTRLSVL.

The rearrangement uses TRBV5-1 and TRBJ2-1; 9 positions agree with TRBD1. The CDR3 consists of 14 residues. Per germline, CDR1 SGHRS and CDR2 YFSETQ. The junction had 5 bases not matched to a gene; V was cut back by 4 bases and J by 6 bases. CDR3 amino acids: CASSLGTGSNEQFF. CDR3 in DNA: TGCGCCAGCAGCCTGGGGACAGGGAGCAATGAGCAGTTCTTC.

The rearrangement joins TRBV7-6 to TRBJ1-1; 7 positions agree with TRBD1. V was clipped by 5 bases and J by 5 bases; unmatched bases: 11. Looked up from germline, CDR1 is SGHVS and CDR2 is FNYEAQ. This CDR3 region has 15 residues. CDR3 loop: CASSVHRGAGTEAFF. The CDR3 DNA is TGTGCCAGCAGCGTCCACAGGGGCGCGGGGACTGAAGCTTTCTTT.

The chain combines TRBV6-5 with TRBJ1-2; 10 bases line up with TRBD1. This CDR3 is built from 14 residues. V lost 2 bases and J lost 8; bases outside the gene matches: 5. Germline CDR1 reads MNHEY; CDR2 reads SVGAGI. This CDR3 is CASSYAGTGVGYTF. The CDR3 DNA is TGTGCCAGCAGTTACGCCGGGACAGGGGTCGGCTACACCTTC.